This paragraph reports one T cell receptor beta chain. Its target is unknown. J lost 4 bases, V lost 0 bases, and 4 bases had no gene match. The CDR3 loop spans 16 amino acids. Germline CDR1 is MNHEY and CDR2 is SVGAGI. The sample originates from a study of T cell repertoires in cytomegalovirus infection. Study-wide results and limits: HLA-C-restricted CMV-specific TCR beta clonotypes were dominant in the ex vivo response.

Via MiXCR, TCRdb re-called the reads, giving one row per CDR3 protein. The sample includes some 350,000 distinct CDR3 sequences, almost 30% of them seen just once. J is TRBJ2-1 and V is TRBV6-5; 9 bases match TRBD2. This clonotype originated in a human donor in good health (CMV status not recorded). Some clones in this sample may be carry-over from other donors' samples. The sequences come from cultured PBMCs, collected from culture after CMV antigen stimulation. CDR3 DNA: TGTGCCAGCAGTTACTCGCTAGCGGGGCTTTACAATGAGCAGTTCTTC. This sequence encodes CASSYSLAGLYNEQFF.